The 32 T cell receptor beta chains listed next were all sequenced from one sample in a study of Ad26.COV2.S vaccination and SARS-CoV-2 variants. The protocol was immunoSEQ multiplex PCR, while the TCRdb copy is restricted to in-frame clones and leaves out a portion. This table has around 250,000 clones, around 87% appearing once. Treatment here: about 20 received Ad26.COV2.S at low or high dose, single or two shots; about 5 received placebo; per-sample allocation not given. Specimens were obtained on day 63 following the first vaccine or placebo injection. This specimen consisted of peripheral blood, obtained in a trial of Ad26.COV2.S vaccine versus placebo. The receptors here all came from a person aged 18-65 years who received the Ad26.COV2.S COVID-19 vaccine or a placebo.

This clone turned up a few times. In DNA, the CDR3 is TGTGCCAGCAGGGGGACAGGGTTGTTCTCTGGGGCCAACGTCCTGACTTTC. As protein: CASRGTGLFSGANVLTF. This chain joins TRBV27 and TRBJ2-6; 9 nucleotides agree with TRBD1. V gave up 6 bases and J gave up 0 bases; unmatched junction bases: 6. This CDR3 contains 17 residues. Looked up from germline, CDR1 is MNHEY and CDR2 is SMNVEV (reference sequence). Full variable domain (remainder filled in from reference TRBV27 and TRBJ2-6): EAQVTQNPRYLITVTGKKLTVTCSQNMNHEYMSWYRQDPGLGLRQIYYSMNVEVTDKGDVPEGYKVSRKEKRNFPLILESPSPNQTSLYFCASRGTGLFSGANVLTFGAGSRLTVL.

V is TRBV19 and J is TRBJ2-6, with D possibly TRBD1 on 6 matching bases. This CDR3 contains 15 residues. CDR1 LNHDA and CDR2 SQIVND come from the germline V gene (reference sequence). Trimming took off 8 bases at V and 2 bases at J, with 13 bases between the two ends. The CDR3 spells CASAAYRAGANVLTF. The CDR3 bases are TGTGCCAGTGCCGCCTACAGGGCTGGGGCCAACGTCCTGACTTTC.

The V gene is TRBV10-3, the J gene TRBJ2-7, with 9 bases identical to TRBD1. The CDR3 runs 16 residues. Germline V lookup: CDR1 ENHRY, CDR2 SYGVKD. J was trimmed by 6 bases and V by 2 bases; bases with no gene match: 11. The CDR3 nucleotides read TGTGCCATCAGTGAGACCACAGGGGGCGGCCGCTCCGAGCAGTACTTC. Its protein is CAISETTGGGRSEQYF.

This clone was seen once. V gene TRBV19 combines with J gene TRBJ2-1; D possibly uses TRBD1 or TRBD2 (6 bases each). V was cut by 1 base and J by 7 bases, with 11 bases left in between. The length of the CDR3 is 14 residues. The germline gives CDR1 LNHDA, CDR2 SQIVND (reference sequence). Here the CDR3 reads CASSIGQGGNEQFF. The CDR3 DNA follows: TGTGCCAGTAGTATAGGTCAAGGGGGGAATGAGCAGTTCTTC.

The V and J genes are TRBV5-8 and TRBJ2-3; 14 positions agree with TRBD2. The germline V gene has CDR1 SGHTS and CDR2 YDEGEE. The ends lost 7 bases at V and 0 bases at J; junction bases unmatched: 7. CDR3 length: 17 residues. This CDR3 is CASPGLAGVFSTDTQYF. The CDR3 nucleotides read TGTGCCAGCCCGGGACTAGCGGGGGTTTTTAGCACAGATACGCAGTATTTT. Drawing the rest from reference TRBV5-8 and TRBJ2-3, the complete variable domain is EAGVTQSPTHLIKTRGQQATLRCSPISGHTSVYWYQQALGLGLQFLLWYDEGEERNRGNFPPRFSGRQFPNYSSELNVNALELEDSALYLCASPGLAGVFSTDTQYFGPGTRLTVL.

In its sample, this clone was seen once. The genes are TRBV24-1 and TRBJ2-3, with D possibly TRBD2 on 6 matching bases. This CDR3 contains 13 residues. Germline CDR1 reads KGHDR; CDR2 reads SFDVKD. Trimming pared 12 bases from V and 0 bases from J, leaving 12 bases between. This chain's CDR3 is CAVQGTSTDTQYF. CDR3 sequence (DNA): TGTGCCGTCCAAGGGACTAGCACAGATACGCAGTATTTT.

V and J are TRBV5-1 and TRBJ1-5; D gene ambiguous. Trimming took off 5 bases at V and 5 bases at J, with 11 bases between the two ends. Germline V CDR1 and CDR2: SGHRS, YFSETQ. The CDR3 contains 13 residues. The CDR3 reads CASSRSADQPQHF. In DNA form, the CDR3 reads TGCGCCAGCAGTCGATCCGCCGATCAGCCCCAGCATTTT.

The chain carries TRBV5-1 and TRBJ2-1; 7 bases are shared with TRBD1. The CDR3 extends over 15 amino acids. The germline CDR1 and CDR2 sequences are SGHRS and YFSETQ. The trim removed 4 bases at V and 1 base at J, leaving 5 bases unmatched. In DNA, the CDR3 is TGCGCCAGCAGCCCAGGGGGATTTTCCTACAATGAGCAGTTCTTC. This codes for CASSPGGFSYNEQFF.

On this clone itself: This same CDR3 is encoded by further DNA sequences in the sample. The chain has TRBV5-1 and TRBJ1-2, with D unclear. CDR1 and CDR2 (germline): SGHRS, YFSETQ. The CDR3 is made up of 14 amino acids. The V and J ends lost 6 bases and 4 bases respectively, with 16 bases between them. DNA for the CDR3: TGCGCCAGCACCTTTGGAGGAGAGGGCTATGGCTACACCTTC. Protein product: CASTFGGEGYGYTF. Filled out from reference TRBV5-1 and TRBJ1-2, the complete variable domain reads KAGVTQTPRYLIKTRGQQVTLSCSPISGHRSVSWYQQTPGQGLQFLFEYFSETQRNKGNFPGRFSGRQFSNSRSEMNVSTLELGDSALYLCASTFGGEGYGYTFGSGTRLTVV.

This chain joins TRBV5-4 and TRBJ2-7; D gene unclear. Trimming stripped 2 bases from V and 1 base from J, with 13 bases between. The CDR3 totals 15 residues. CDR1 is SGHNT, CDR2 YYREEE, per germline (reference sequence). CDR3 loop: CASSFFERTSYEQYF. CDR3 DNA sequence: TGTGCCAGCAGCTTTTTTGAACGTACTTCCTACGAGCAGTACTTC.

Only one count was recorded for this clone. The rearrangement joins TRBV9 to TRBJ1-2; no firm D call. The CDR3 has 14 residues. Germline loops: CDR1 SGDLS, CDR2 YYNGEE. V lost 0 bases and J lost 4, with 10 bases in between. CDR3 nucleotide sequence: TGTGCCAGCAGCGTAGGGCAGAATTCCTATGGCTACACCTTC. Translation: CASSVGQNSYGYTF.

This sequence joins TRBV7-2 and TRBJ2-1, with 12 bases matching TRBD2. Germline trimming cut 4 bases from V and 3 bases from J; bases unmatched to any gene: 4. This CDR3 is built from 16 residues. Germline assignment: CDR1 SGHTA and CDR2 FQGNSA. The CDR3 is CASSSLAGGYYNEQFF. CDR3 DNA sequence: TGTGCCAGCAGCTCCCTAGCGGGAGGGTACTACAATGAGCAGTTCTTC.

The chain joins TRBV18 to TRBJ2-5; TRBD2 might be the D (5 bases). Trimming left V 2 bases short and J 3 bases short, with 10 bases between. CDR1 and CDR2 from the germline V gene are KGHSH and LQKENI. This CDR3 has 14 amino acids. CDR3 sequence reads: CASSPSKAEETQYF. The CDR3 nucleotides read TGTGCCAGCTCACCATCGAAAGCGGAAGAGACCCAGTACTTC.

The gene calls are TRBV19 and TRBJ2-3; tentatively, D is TRBD2 (6 bases). CDR3 length: 14 residues. V was shortened by 7 bases and J by 2 bases, with 13 bases between the two germline ends. Germline V gene lookup returns CDR1 LNHDA and CDR2 SQIVND (reference sequence). The CDR3 bases are TGTGCCAGTACCAGCGGGTTCTACACAGATACGCAGTATTTT. It specifies CASTSGFYTDTQYF.

Turning to this clone: One end of the junction fails to match germline, which may point to a read error. This chain links TRBV12-3 or TRBV12-4 with TRBJ1-2; 9 bases match TRBD1. This CDR3 region has 13 residues. The CDR3 sequence: CASRSGQGTLLRF. The DNA of the CDR3 is TGTGCCAGCAGATCAGGACAGGGGACACTACTTCGCTTC.

This sequence joins TRBV7-2 and TRBJ1-4; weak D call: TRBD1 (5 bases). Germline CDR1 and CDR2: SGHTA and FQGNSA. Trimming shortened V by 5 bases and J by 3 bases, and 16 bases separated the two germline ends. The CDR3 length is 16 residues. DNA for the CDR3: TGTGCCAGCAGCCCCCGTCATGGGGGGGCTAATGAAAAACTGTTTTTT. Amino acids: CASSPRHGGANEKLFF.

The rearrangement joins TRBV5-1 to TRBJ1-6; TRBD1 agrees at 8 bases. The CDR3 is 15 residues long. V shed 0 bases and J 10 bases; nucleotides not matched to a gene: 6. Germline CDR1 SGHRS, CDR2 YFSETQ. The chain's CDR3 is CASSLAGQGRSPLHF. The CDR3 DNA reads TGCGCCAGCAGCTTGGCAGGACAGGGTCGATCACCCCTCCACTTT.

The rearrangement links TRBV5-1 to TRBJ2-2; 7 bases are a match to TRBD1. This CDR3 contains 16 residues. With 0 bases clipped from V and 4 bases from J, the junction kept 6 bases outside the gene matches. In germline, CDR1 is SGHRS, CDR2 YFSETQ. CDR3 DNA sequence: TGCGCCAGCAGCTTGGTAAGGGGGCTCGGCACCGGGGAGCTGTTTTTT. Translating it yields CASSLVRGLGTGELFF.

The chain carries TRBV2 and TRBJ2-7; perhaps TRBD2 as D (5 bases). The V gene's germline CDR1 is SNHLY and CDR2 FYNNEI. V was cut by 10 bases and J by 3 bases, with 13 bases left in between. This CDR3 region has 12 residues. The CDR3 here is CAISEANYEQYF. In nucleotides, the CDR3 is TGTGCCATCTCGGAGGCAAACTACGAGCAGTACTTC. The full variable domain, its missing parts supplied by reference TRBV2 and TRBJ2-7, is EPEVTQTPSHQVTQMGQEVILRCVPISNHLYFYWYRQILGQKVEFLVSFYNNEISEKSEIFDDQFSVERPDGSNFTLKIRSTKLEDSAMYFCAISEANYEQYFGPGTRLTVT.

Regarding this clone: In the same sample, other DNA sequences code for this CDR3. The chain links TRBV11-2 to TRBJ1-1; tentatively, D is TRBD1 (6 bases). With 3 bases removed from V and 2 bases from J, the gap between germline ends came to 7 bases. Looked up from germline, CDR1 is SGHAT and CDR2 is FQNNGV. CDR3 length equals 13 residues. The CDR3 DNA is TGTGCCAGCAGCTTGGACAGAAACACTGAAGCTTTCTTT. Translation: CASSLDRNTEAFF.

The chain employs TRBV6-5 and TRBJ2-7; D uncertain. Trimming pared 6 bases from V and 2 bases from J, leaving 11 bases between. CDR1 is MNHEY and CDR2 is SVGAGI in the germline V gene. CDR3 length equals 13 residues. CDR3 residues: CASRSDLPYEQYF. DNA of the CDR3: TGTGCCAGCAGGTCGGACCTACCCTACGAGCAGTACTTC.

The chain joins TRBV9 to TRBJ2-1; 10 nucleotides match TRBD1. The CDR3 contains 17 residues. The V and J ends lost 3 bases and 7 bases, in that order; junction bases with no gene match: 13. Germline V CDR1 and CDR2: SGDLS, YYNGEE. The CDR3 reads CASSARYGTGEKNEQFF. The CDR3 region has the DNA TGTGCCAGCAGCGCCCGTTACGGGACAGGGGAAAAGAATGAGCAGTTCTTC.

The rearrangement uses TRBV6-5 and TRBJ1-1; TRBD1 agrees at 9 bases. The CDR3 has 14 residues. Trimming at V came to 2 bases and at J to 5 bases, leaving 3 bases not matched to a gene. Germline values: CDR1 MNHEY, CDR2 SVGAGI. CDR3 protein: CASSYGTGRTEAFF. The CDR3 coding sequence is TGTGCCAGCAGTTACGGGACAGGGAGGACTGAAGCTTTCTTT.

This chain joins TRBV18 and TRBJ1-1; D is ambiguous. Trimming stripped 2 bases from V and 0 bases from J, with 7 bases between. The CDR3 is 14 amino acids. Germline CDR1 KGHSH, CDR2 LQKENI. The DNA for the CDR3 is TGTGCCAGCTCACCAGCATCCATGAACACTGAAGCTTTCTTT. It yields the protein CASSPASMNTEAFF.

Note on this clone: The sample has other DNA sequences that encode this CDR3 too. The rearrangement uses TRBV5-1 and TRBJ2-2; D call uncertain. In germline, CDR1 is SGHRS, CDR2 YFSETQ. The length of the CDR3 is 12 residues. The germline V and J ends were trimmed by 2 bases and 7 bases, with 6 bases remaining between them. CDR3 loop: CASSLGIGELFF. CDR3 DNA: TGCGCCAGCAGCTTAGGGATCGGGGAGCTGTTTTTT.

The chain has TRBV3-1 (or the pseudogene TRBV3-2) and TRBJ2-7; 9 nucleotides align to TRBD2. The V gene's germline CDR1 is LGHDT and CDR2 YNNKEL (reference sequence). The CDR3 runs 16 residues. J lost 6 bases, V lost 4 bases, and 13 bases had no gene match. CDR3 coding DNA: TGTGCCAGCAGCCTAAGGGGTAGCGGGGGCCCGCTCGAGCAGTACTTC. Translating gives CASSLRGSGGPLEQYF.

The genes are TRBV5-4 and TRBJ2-7, with D maybe TRBD2 (6 bases). The germline V gene encodes CDR1 SGHNT and CDR2 YYREEE (reference sequence). Trimming stripped 0 bases from V and 0 bases from J, with 10 bases between. The CDR3 sequence is 15 residues long. CDR3 DNA sequence: TGTGCCAGCAGCTTGGGGGGCGGGGTCTCCTACGAGCAGTACTTC. Residues: CASSLGGGVSYEQYF.

The chain is built from TRBV5-5 and TRBJ1-6; tentatively, D is TRBD1 (6 bases). Germline lookup yields CDR1 SGHKS and CDR2 YYEKEE (reference sequence). There are 18 residues in the CDR3. Trimming removed 4 bases at V and 2 bases at J, with 19 bases between. CDR3 bases: TGTGCCAGCAGCCGTCCTATGTCTGGACAGCCCTATAATTCACCCCTCCACTTT. It yields the protein CASSRPMSGQPYNSPLHF.

CDR3 sequence reads: CASSKLAGQETQYF. CDR3 DNA sequence: TGTGCCAGCAGCAAACTAGCGGGGCAAGAGACCCAGTACTTC. This chain uses TRBV7-2 with TRBJ2-5; 10 bases fit TRBD2. Germline-derived CDR1 and CDR2 are SGHTA and FQGNSA. The CDR3 extends over 14 amino acids. J lost 2 bases, V lost 5 bases, and 2 bases had no gene match.

The chain has TRBV7-9 and TRBJ1-1; a possible D gene is TRBD1 (6 bases). CDR1 and CDR2 from the germline V gene are SEHNR and FQNEAQ (reference sequence). This CDR3 has 14 residues. Trimming took off 5 bases at V and 1 base at J, with 11 bases between the two ends. The CDR3 is CASSPDSANTEAFF. The CDR3 DNA follows: TGTGCCAGCAGCCCGGACAGCGCGAACACTGAAGCTTTCTTT.

In its sample, this clone was seen once. The chain joins TRBV10-3 to TRBJ2-3; TRBD2 agrees at 11 bases. Germline assignment: CDR1 ENHRY and CDR2 SYGVKD. The CDR3 runs to 16 residues. After removal of 0 bases from V and 4 bases from J, the junction contained 3 bases not matched to a gene. CDR3 bases: TGTGCCATCAGTGAGTCGACTAGCGGGACTGCAGATACGCAGTATTTT. Translated, it gives CAISESTSGTADTQYF.

In nucleotides, the CDR3 is TGTGCCAGCTCACCACGCCTTGGACAGGACCAAGAGACCCAGTACTTC. It codes for CASSPRLGQDQETQYF. The chain joins TRBV18 to TRBJ2-5; 7 positions agree with TRBD1. Losses at the gene ends were 1 base for V and 0 bases for J; bases not matched to a gene: 5. Per germline, CDR1 KGHSH and CDR2 LQKENI. The CDR3 length is 16 residues.